The next 25 T cell receptor beta chains were all read from a single sample in a study of blood T cell repertoires in COVID-19. The method was immunoSEQ multiplex PCR; TCRdb's version includes in-frame clones alone and lacks a portion of them. The profile covers more than 110,000 clones, with approximately 90% appearing a single time and less than 3% taken by the ten largest. Sequencing input: peripheral blood. Every receptor here comes from a man in his 60s with active or convalescent COVID-19.

V usage is TRBV24-1 and J usage is TRBJ2-2; D ambiguous. The V gene's germline CDR1 is KGHDR and CDR2 SFDVKD. CDR3 size: 14 residues. The V end was cut by 4 bases, the J end by 4 bases, with 9 bases between. As DNA, the CDR3 is TGTGCCACCAGTGAAGTAGCAGCCACCGGGGAGCTGTTTTTT. Its translation is CATSEVAATGELFF.

The genes are TRBV25-1 and TRBJ2-7, with 12 nucleotides matching TRBD1. The CDR3 sequence is 16 residues long. Per germline, CDR1 MGHDK and CDR2 SYGVNS. Germline trimming cut 5 bases from V and 5 bases from J; bases unmatched to any gene: 10. CDR3 in DNA: TGTGCCAGCAGTAGAGGGACAGGGGGCTCGTCGAACGAGCAGTACTTC. Protein sequence: CASSRGTGGSSNEQYF.

V usage is TRBV4-2 and J usage is TRBJ1-1, with 7 bases aligning to TRBD1. Germline CDR1 is LGHNA and CDR2 is YNFKEQ. This CDR3 region has 15 residues. Trimming cost V 4 bases and J 6 bases; bases outside gene matches: 11. In DNA form, the CDR3 reads TGTGCCAGCAGCCCTAGTAGGGGGCCGGGATCTGAAGCTTTCTTT. Translating it yields CASSPSRGPGSEAFF.

The genes are TRBV18 and TRBJ1-1, with a possible D match to TRBD1 (6 bases). There are 14 residues in the CDR3. Germline CDR1 and CDR2: KGHSH and LQKENI. V was trimmed by 6 bases and J by 4 bases, leaving 15 bases between them. The CDR3 DNA is TGTGCCAGCTCCAGAGCGTGGGGGCCCACTGAAGCTTTCTTT. Its translation is CASSRAWGPTEAFF.

The chain has TRBV6-5 and TRBJ1-4, with a possible D match to TRBD1 (6 bases). V was shortened by 2 bases and J by 4 bases, with 11 bases between the two germline ends. Germline loops: CDR1 MNHEY, CDR2 SVGAGI. The CDR3 runs to 15 residues. This chain's CDR3 is CASSYGGADNEKLFF. CDR3 in DNA: TGTGCCAGCAGTTACGGGGGGGCAGATAATGAAAAACTGTTTTTT.

This clone was seen a few times. The V and J genes are TRBV18 and TRBJ2-5, with 9 bases lining up with TRBD1. Germline CDR1 and CDR2: KGHSH and LQKENI. This CDR3 comprises 15 residues. The junction had 7 bases not matched to a gene; V was cut back by 3 bases and J by 5 bases. CDR3 in DNA: TGTGCCAGCTCACCCTCGACAGGGGGGGTGGAGACCCAGTACTTC. This codes for CASSPSTGGVETQYF. Full variable domain (rest looked up from reference TRBV18 and TRBJ2-5): NAGVMQNPRHLVRRRGQEARLRCSPMKGHSHVYWYRQLPEEGLKFMVYLQKENIIDESGMPKERFSAEFPKEGPSILRIQQVVRGDSAAYFCASSPSTGGVETQYFGPGTRLLVL.

In DNA form, the CDR3 reads TGTGCCAGCAGCCAAGATAAAACAGTTAAAACGGGGGAGCAGTACTTC. This codes for CASSQDKTVKTGEQYF. The chain uses TRBV3-1 (or the pseudogene TRBV3-2) and TRBJ2-7; perhaps TRBD2 as D (5 bases). Germline CDR1 LGHDT, CDR2 YNNKEL (reference sequence). There are 16 residues in the CDR3. Trimming cost V 0 bases and J 7 bases, with 19 bases left between them.

This chain joins TRBV28 and TRBJ2-3; TRBD2 agrees at 8 bases. The CDR3 has 16 amino acids. Germline V lookup: CDR1 MDHEN, CDR2 SYDVKM. V was clipped by 5 bases and J by 5 bases; unmatched bases: 12. Written as DNA, the CDR3 is TGTGCCAGCAGTCCCCCAGTCGGGGGGGCCAAAGATACGCAGTATTTT. Its protein is CASSPPVGGAKDTQYF.

The V call is TRBV6-5, the J call TRBJ2-7; weak D call: TRBD1 (5 bases). Germline assignment: CDR1 MNHEY and CDR2 SVGAGI. The CDR3 loop spans 15 amino acids. Trimming took off 0 bases at V and 5 bases at J, with 14 bases between the two ends. CDR3 bases: TGTGCCAGCAGTTACTCGAACTCAGGGAAGGACGAGCAGTACTTC. This encodes CASSYSNSGKDEQYF.

This clone was recorded a few times. This chain uses TRBV5-1 with TRBJ2-5; possibly TRBD2 for D (6 bases). The CDR3 consists of 15 residues. In germline, CDR1 is SGHRS, CDR2 YFSETQ. The V end lost 3 bases, the J end lost 5 bases, and 17 bases lay between the germline ends. The CDR3 reads CASSSRYTGDETQYF. CDR3 DNA: TGCGCCAGCAGCTCCCGTTATACGGGAGACGAGACCCAGTACTTC.

The chain couples TRBV9 to TRBJ2-5, with 7 bases fitting TRBD1. V trimming: 4 bases; J trimming: 5 bases; junction bases outside the gene matches: 8. From germline, CDR1 is SGDLS and CDR2 YYNGEE. The CDR3 totals 14 residues. CDR3 loop: CASSPGQATETQYF. The CDR3 coding sequence is TGTGCCAGCAGCCCCGGACAGGCGACGGAGACCCAGTACTTC.

This chain joins TRBV19 and TRBJ2-7, with TRBD2 identical over 9 bases. Unmatched junction bases numbered 10, after V lost 4 bases and J lost 6 bases. CDR3 length: 15 residues. From germline, CDR1 is LNHDA and CDR2 SQIVND (reference sequence). CDR3 sequence: CASSTLGAGGGEQYF. CDR3 coding DNA: TGTGCCAGTAGTACCCTCGGGGCGGGAGGGGGCGAGCAGTACTTC.

The chain couples TRBV18 to TRBJ2-3; 11 bases are shared with TRBD2. Germline V gene sequence: CDR1 KGHSH, CDR2 LQKENI. The length of the CDR3 is 15 residues. J gave up 1 base and V 4 bases, and 1 base lay outside the gene matches. The CDR3: CASSLLAGGTDTQYF. CDR3 nucleotide sequence: TGTGCCAGCTCACTACTAGCGGGGGGCACAGATACGCAGTATTTT.

The rearrangement joins TRBV5-6 to TRBJ2-3; TRBD1 aligns across 9 bases. This CDR3 spans 14 amino acids. The V and J ends lost 3 bases and 4 bases, in that order; junction bases with no gene match: 3. The germline CDR1 and CDR2 sequences are SGHDT and YYEEEE. CDR3 in amino acids: CASSYRGQADTQYF. The CDR3 DNA reads as TGTGCCAGCAGCTACAGGGGGCAGGCAGATACGCAGTATTTT.

This chain connects TRBV7-3 to TRBJ2-3; tentative D call: TRBD1 (6 bases). The CDR3 is made up of 14 amino acids. Germline lookup yields CDR1 SGHTA and CDR2 FQGTGA. With 9 bases removed from V and 6 bases from J, the gap between germline ends came to 19 bases. This chain's CDR3 is CASTLGGRGDTQYF. The DNA of the CDR3 is TGTGCCAGTACGCTAGGGGGACGGGGCGATACGCAGTATTTT.

The V and J genes are TRBV19 and TRBJ1-2; 9 nucleotides match TRBD1. The CDR3 covers 15 residues. The germline gives CDR1 LNHDA, CDR2 SQIVND (reference sequence). With V trimmed by 7 bases and J by 1 base, 7 bases remained unmatched. CDR3: CASTYRDRDNYGYTF. The CDR3 DNA reads TGTGCCAGTACCTACCGGGACAGGGATAACTATGGCTACACCTTC. The full variable domain, with the rest looked up from reference TRBV19 and TRBJ1-2, is DGGITQSPKYLFRKEGQNVTLSCEQNLNHDAMYWYRQDPGQGLRLIYYSQIVNDFQKGDIAEGYSVSREKKESFPLTVTSAQKNPTAFYLCASTYRDRDNYGYTFGSGTRLTVV.

The V gene is TRBV3-1 (or the pseudogene TRBV3-2), the J gene TRBJ2-2; 7 bases line up with TRBD2. J gave up 8 bases and V 0 bases, and 3 bases lay outside the gene matches. Germline CDR1 reads LGHDT; CDR2 reads YNNKEL (reference sequence). The CDR3 has 14 residues. This CDR3 is CASSQDLSGGELFF. The CDR3, as DNA: TGTGCCAGCAGCCAAGATCTTAGCGGGGGGGAGCTGTTTTTT.

CDR3 coding DNA: TGTGCCAGCAGTCTCCTAGAGGCAGATACGCAGTATTTT. It codes for CASSLLEADTQYF. The chain employs TRBV6-2 or TRBV6-3 and TRBJ2-3; no definite D call. V was trimmed by 5 bases and J by 4 bases, leaving 10 bases between them. Germline CDR1 MNHEY, CDR2 SVGEGT. The CDR3 has 13 amino acids.

The chain links TRBV7-2 to TRBJ1-1, with D possibly matching TRBD1 (5 bases). V shed 2 bases and J shed 4 bases, with 11 bases lying between them. CDR1 and CDR2 (germline): SGHTA, FQGNSA. The CDR3 has 14 amino acids. CDR3 DNA sequence: TGTGCCAGCAGCTTACTTAGGGGTGGCACTGAAGCTTTCTTT. It codes for CASSLLRGGTEAFF. The full variable domain, its missing parts supplied by reference TRBV7-2 and TRBJ1-1, is GAGVSQSPSNKVTEKGKDVELRCDPISGHTALYWYRQSLGQGLEFLIYFQGNSAPDKSGLPSDRFSAERTGGSVSTLTIQRTQQEDSAVYLCASSLLRGGTEAFFGQGTRLTVV.

Only a few counts were recorded for this clone. The chain carries TRBV9 and TRBJ2-2; TRBD2 might be the D (6 bases). Deletions cut 4 bases from V and 5 bases from J, with 12 bases between. The CDR3 has 14 amino acids. Germline CDR1 and CDR2: SGDLS and YYNGEE. The CDR3 DNA reads as TGTGCCAGCAGCAAATTGGGAGGTACCGGGGAGCTGTTTTTT. Residues: CASSKLGGTGELFF.

The rearrangement links TRBV21-1 to TRBJ1-1. TRBV21-1 is classified as a pseudogene. This CDR3 region has 13 residues. The CDR3 loop reads CASSRRGNTEAFF. The CDR3 DNA sequence: TGTGCCAGCAGCAGGCGGGGGAACACTGAAGCTTTCTTT.

The genes are TRBV11-2 and TRBJ1-1; no definite D call. Germline CDR1 and CDR2: SGHAT and FQNNGV. This CDR3 is built from 15 residues. The V end was cut by 1 base, the J end by 3 bases, with 12 bases between. In nucleotides, the CDR3 is TGTGCCAGCAGCTTAGTTCCAGATTCCTACACTGAAGCTTTCTTT. Its protein product is CASSLVPDSYTEAFF.

The chain combines TRBV12-3 or TRBV12-4 with TRBJ1-1, with D uncertain. The CDR3 length is 12 residues. The V end lost 7 bases, the J end lost 1 base, and 7 bases lay between the germline ends. The CDR3 region has the DNA TGTGCCAGCAATGCGGCGAACACTGAAGCTTTCTTT. It is translated as CASNAANTEAFF.

This clone occurred once. This chain connects TRBV21-1 to TRBJ2-5; the D call TRBD1 from the table was never checked on the DNA. TRBV21-1 is listed as a pseudogene. The CDR3 spans 17 residues. The CDR3 coding sequence is TGTGCCAGCAGCAAAGGCGGCGGCGACAGGGAAGAAGAGACCCAGTACTTC. This translates into CASSKGGGDREEETQYF.

This rearrangement joins TRBV5-1 to TRBJ2-7; D is perhaps TRBD1 (6 bases). Looked up from germline, CDR1 is SGHRS and CDR2 is YFSETQ. The CDR3 consists of 14 residues. Trimming removed 6 bases from V and 0 bases from J, with 13 bases in between. The CDR3 region has the DNA TGCGCCAGCACTCAGACAGGAAGCTCCTACGAGCAGTACTTC. This sequence encodes CASTQTGSSYEQYF.